The present TCR beta chain was sequenced within a study of cytomegalovirus exposure and HLA in healthy donors. Study conclusions and caveats: Later analysis reportedly placed an Asian-associated ancestry cluster below the roughly 600-donor mean in N-insertions. Reported findings show TCR beta sequences accurately forecast HLA-A and HLA-B alleles in most subjects.

The PCR employed 60 Vbeta primers together with 13 Jbeta primers. Sequencing was performed with immunoSEQ multiplex PCR; in TCRdb, only in-frame clones are kept and a portion is missing. Of about 100,000 clones in the sample, about 75% are singletons; the top ten hold 6.5% to 9%. The CDR3 covers 19 residues. With regard to this clone: The antigen remains undetermined.

This TCR came from a man in his forties in good health and CMV-seropositive. V and J are TRBV21-1 and TRBJ2-5; TRBD1 is the table's D call and was not checked against the DNA. TRBV21-1 is given as a pseudogene. The sequenced material came from PBMCs. CDR3 residues: CASSKVLGWAGPRRETQYF. DNA of the CDR3: TGTGCCAGCAGCAAAGTACTGGGCTGGGCAGGGCCCCGGCGAGAGACCCAGTACTTC.